The 8 T cell receptor beta chains reported below all come from one sample, sequenced in a study of metastatic and nonmetastatic thyroid tumors. Every patient was untreated before thyroid surgery. TCRdb re-called the PCR reads with MiXCR. The sample contains 21,000 or so clones, under 25% of which appear only once. The material sequenced was tumor tissue. These receptors all come from a female donor with papillary thyroid cancer or a benign thyroid nodule (not recorded which). Some clones in this sample may be carry-over from other donors' samples.

This clone occurred a few times. J is TRBJ1-1 and V is TRBV7-2; D is unresolved. The CDR3 is 14 residues long. Trimming left V 5 bases short and J 0 bases short, with 10 bases between. From germline, CDR1 is SGHTA and CDR2 FQGNSA. The CDR3 loop is CASSMGRMNTEAFF. CDR3 DNA sequence: TGTGCCAGCAGCATGGGGAGGATGAACACTGAAGCTTTCTTT.

As regards this clone: Germline and junction disagree at one end, which may indicate a read error. This chain joins TRBV15 and TRBJ2-7; D is uncertain. CDR1 and CDR2 from the germline V gene are LNHNV and YYDKDF (reference sequence). This CDR3 region has 13 residues. The CDR3 DNA reads as TGTGCCACCAGACCAACGCACTCCTACGATCAGTGCTTC. Translating gives CATRPTHSYDQCF. Full variable domain (outside the CDR3, taken from reference TRBV15 and TRBJ2-7): DAMVIQNPRYQVTQFGKPVTLSCSQTLNHNVMYWYQQKSSQAPKLLFHYYDKDFNNEADTPDNFQSRRPNTSFCFLDIRSPGLGDTAMYLCATRPTHSYDQCFGPGTRLTVT.

This clone was found many times. The chain links TRBV29-1 to TRBJ1-2; D may be TRBD1 (5 bases). The germline gives CDR1 SQVTM, CDR2 ANQGSEA. Trimming stripped 6 bases from V and 7 bases from J, with 18 bases between. This CDR3 spans 13 amino acids. Written as DNA, the CDR3 is TGCAGCGTGCGAGAACCAGGGATGGGTGGCTACACCTTC. This gives the protein CSVREPGMGGYTF.

This clone has ten or more counts. The chain combines TRBV5-1 with TRBJ2-1; perhaps D is TRBD1 or TRBD2 (5 bases each). Trimming removed 3 bases at V and 6 bases at J, with 10 bases between. CDR1 and CDR2 from the germline V gene are SGHRS and YFSETQ. The CDR3 covers 13 residues. CDR3 in amino acids: CASSSGTTNEQFF. As DNA, the CDR3 is TGCGCCAGCAGCTCCGGGACGACCAATGAGCAGTTCTTC.

This clone was found many times. The chain uses TRBV5-4 and TRBJ1-5; D is possibly TRBD1 (6 bases). Germline V lookup: CDR1 SGHNT, CDR2 YYREEE (reference sequence). Trimming left V 3 bases short and J 4 bases short, with 11 bases between. CDR3 length: 14 residues. In nucleotides, the CDR3 is TGTGCCAGCAGCTCCGGGGGGGCGAATCAGCCCCAGCATTTT. It specifies CASSSGGANQPQHF.

As DNA, the CDR3 is TGCGCCAGCAGCTTGGGACTAGCGAGTTCCTACGAGCAGTACTTC. Its protein product is CASSLGLASSYEQYF. The rearrangement uses TRBV5-1 and TRBJ2-7, with 8 nucleotides matching TRBD2. The CDR3 extends over 15 amino acids. Germline V gene sequence: CDR1 SGHRS, CDR2 YFSETQ. The junction had 3 bases not matched to a gene; V was cut back by 0 bases and J by 1 base.

This clone was counted between two and nine times. This sequence joins TRBV24-1 and TRBJ2-1; the match to TRBD2 covers 10 bases. Germline V gives CDR1 KGHDR, CDR2 SFDVKD. The CDR3 loop spans 15 amino acids. The junction had 7 bases not matched to a gene; V was cut back by 6 bases and J by 6 bases. CDR3 region: CATSPAGGHGNEQFF. The DNA for the CDR3 is TGTGCCACCAGTCCAGCGGGAGGGCACGGCAATGAGCAGTTCTTC.

This clone was counted a few times. The gene calls are TRBV24-1 and TRBJ2-7; 8 positions agree with TRBD1. Looked up from germline, CDR1 is KGHDR and CDR2 is SFDVKD. J gave up 5 bases and V 2 bases, and 4 bases lay outside the gene matches. The CDR3 contains 14 residues. The CDR3 coding sequence is TGTGCCACCAGTGATTCGGCAGGGGGCGACGAGCAGTACTTC. Encoded protein: CATSDSAGGDEQYF.